This T cell receptor beta chain was identified during a study of siplizumab effects on memory and regulatory T cells. Findings and limits, study-wide: A minor share of alloreactive clones matched unstimulated subsets. Confirmation was lacking for the suppressive function of proliferating Tregs derived from siplizumab cultures. Siplizumab brought about a significant reduction in alloreactive sequences traceable to unstimulated CD4+ memory cells.

Profiling relied on immunoSEQ multiplex PCR, and the TCRdb table lists in-frame clones only, not all of them. The sample has more than 85,000 clones, 92% seen once. The CDR3 length is 15 residues. Trimming removed 1 base from V and 0 bases from J, with 9 bases in between. From germline, CDR1 is SSHAT and CDR2 FNYEAQ (reference sequence). With regard to this clone: Its matching antigen is unknown.

The sequence came from a human donor in good health. The V call is TRBV7-7, the J call TRBJ2-5; D remains ambiguous. The sample taken for sequencing was CD4+ T cells sorted from blood. This CDR3 is CASSLGQSYQETQYF. In nucleotides, the CDR3 is TGTGCCAGCAGCTTAGGGCAATCGTACCAAGAGACCCAGTACTTC.